This T cell receptor (beta chain) was sequenced during a study of CD8+ T cells in alopecia areata. Study context: Each day, treated patients took oral tofacitinib twice, at 5 to 10 mg per dose. Overall study findings and caveats: Any link of baseline CD8+ expansion to response, resting on one nonresponder, remains uncertain. In scalp and blood during tofacitinib, many expanded lesional clones persisted.

There are a few counts of this clone. The antigen is not known. Noted treatment: oral pan-JAK inhibitor, 5-10 mg twice daily. The V end lost 0 bases, the J end lost 7 bases, and 19 bases lay between the germline ends. Germline V lookup: CDR1 SQVTM, CDR2 ANQGSEA. This CDR3 has 15 residues. The authors extracted RNA and reverse transcribed it into cDNA as the sequencing template. This table comes from immunoSEQ multiplex PCR, and its TCRdb copy is limited to in-frame clones, with some not included. Of approximately 42,000 clones in the sample, about three fifths were seen once. V is TRBV29-1 and J is TRBJ2-7; D remains unclear. Sequencing used CD8+ T cells sorted from blood, obtained at week 4, from a patient treated with tofacitinib. This receptor was taken from a human donor with alopecia areata. The CDR3 spells CSVEDRGQPMGEQYF. CDR3 in DNA: TGCAGCGTTGAAGATCGTGGGCAGCCGATGGGAGAGCAGTACTTC.